These 22 T cell receptor beta chains originate from one sample sequenced in a study of regulatory T cells in long-lasting Graves disease. Investigators prepared the TCR beta libraries by applying iRepertoire HTBI primers and Arm-PCR of CDR3 regions. MiXCR, applied by TCRdb to the multiplex PCR reads, yields one record per CDR3 protein. The sample includes over 400,000 distinct CDR3 sequences, approximately 15% of them seen just once. Time point specified: newly diagnosed GD, antithyroid drugs for less than 3 months. Making the TCR library involved RNA that had been extracted from PBMCs. The sample was also reused in another study, on T cells in Graves' hyperthyroidism and ophthalmopathy.

This specimen was peripheral blood mononuclear cells (PBMCs), taken at new diagnosis, from a patient treated with antithyroid drugs. The source is a woman aged 50 to 65 with Graves disease.

In this sample, this clonotype turned up a few times. The chain uses TRBV3-1 and TRBJ1-1, with D hard to call. Germline CDR1 is LGHDT and CDR2 is YNNKEL (reference sequence). CDR3 length: 14 amino acids. V shed 4 bases and J shed 6 bases, with 15 bases lying between them. The DNA of the CDR3 is TGTGCCAGCAGCCCGCGCTTTCGGGTCGCTGAAGCTTTCTTT. It translates to CASSPRFRVAEAFF.

This sequence joins TRBV28 and TRBJ2-2, with 9 bases identical to TRBD1. This CDR3 spans 16 amino acids. Germline trimming cut 7 bases from V and 7 bases from J; bases unmatched to any gene: 13. Germline loops: CDR1 MDHEN, CDR2 SYDVKM. Here the CDR3 reads CASTPGQGRPLGELFF. The CDR3 region has the DNA TGTGCCAGCACCCCGGGACAGGGTCGACCTCTCGGGGAGCTGTTTTTT.

The chain uses TRBV5-1 and TRBJ1-6, with TRBD1 as a possible D gene (5 bases). The CDR3 has 15 amino acids. Germline CDR1 reads SGHRS; CDR2 reads YFSETQ. Trimming removed 0 bases at V and 5 bases at J, with 9 bases between. The CDR3 DNA follows: TGCGCCAGCAGCTTGGAGGGGCCGAATAATTCACCCCTCCACTTT. It specifies CASSLEGPNNSPLHF.

This clonotype was observed at least ten times. The chain recombines TRBV27 with TRBJ1-4; no definite D call. The CDR3 has 13 residues. Per the germline V gene, CDR1 is MNHEY and CDR2 is SMNVEV (reference sequence). V gave up 2 bases and J gave up 4 bases, with 5 bases separating them. This CDR3 is CASSLSYNEKLFF. The CDR3 nucleotides are TGTGCCAGCAGTTTAAGCTATAATGAAAAACTGTTTTTT.

The rearrangement links TRBV4-1 to TRBJ2-2; 10 positions agree with TRBD2. This CDR3 spans 16 amino acids. The V segment lost 1 base and the J segment 5 bases; nucleotides outside the gene matches: 4. Germline loops: CDR1 MGHRA, CDR2 YSYEKL. For the CDR3, the DNA is TGCGCCAGCAGCCAAGCACTAGCGGGGCAAACCGGGGAGCTGTTTTTT. Protein: CASSQALAGQTGELFF.

This clonotype was observed a handful of times. The V gene is TRBV28, the J gene TRBJ2-5, with D possibly matching TRBD1 (6 bases). CDR3 length equals 16 residues. The V gene's germline CDR1 is MDHEN and CDR2 SYDVKM. Trimming pared 4 bases from V and 1 base from J, leaving 16 bases between. DNA of the CDR3: TGTGCCAGCAGTTCTTACCGACAGGTTATCCAAGAGACCCAGTACTTC. Its translation: CASSSYRQVIQETQYF.

As for this clonotype: A read error may explain this, as a much larger clone is one base away. The V call is TRBV7-9, the J call TRBJ2-3; no clear D gene. The CDR3 totals 17 residues. In germline, CDR1 is SEHNR, CDR2 FQNEAQ (reference sequence). CDR3 residues: CASSPTAPRASKDTQYF. CDR3 nucleotide sequence: TGTGCCAGCAGCCCCACCGCCCCAAGGGCCAGCAAAGATACGCAGTATTTT.

This clonotype was seen repeatedly, ten times or more. An end of the junction does not agree with germline; a read error may underlie this. The chain recombines TRBV5-1 with TRBJ1-5, with a tentative D call TRBD1 (5 bases). This CDR3 comprises 15 residues. Germline V lookup: CDR1 SGHRS, CDR2 YFSETQ. Here the CDR3 reads CASSLAGYSNQPQHF. The DNA for the CDR3 is TGTGCCAGCAGCTTAGCAGGGTATAGCAATCAGCCCCAGCATTTT.

The table lists this clonotype with a few counts. The chain couples TRBV10-3 to TRBJ2-2, with D unclear. V lost 6 bases and J lost 1, with 9 bases in between. The germline CDR1 and CDR2 sequences are ENHRY and SYGVKD. The CDR3 has 14 amino acids. The CDR3 sequence: CAISRIWNTGELFF. The CDR3, as DNA: TGTGCCATCAGCCGAATATGGAACACCGGGGAGCTGTTTTTT.

This clonotype was seen repeatedly, ten times or more. The J gene is TRBJ2-5, the V gene TRBV7-9, with TRBD2 matching over 8 bases. The germline V gene encodes CDR1 SEHNR and CDR2 FQNEAQ (reference sequence). CDR3 length: 15 amino acids. Trimming took 4 bases from V and 5 from J; bases not matched to a gene: 9. CDR3 DNA sequence: TGTGCCAGCAGCTCAGGCGGGGGGCGCTGGGAGACCCAGTACTTC. Its protein product is CASSSGGGRWETQYF.

Worth noting for this clonotype: This clone may be a read error of a much larger clone one base away. Since no conserved phenylalanine or tryptophan closes the CDR3, a read error is the likely cause. The chain uses TRBV30 and TRBJ2-1; 10 bases align to TRBD1. CDR3 length: 13 amino acids. With 8 bases clipped from V and 1 base from J, the junction kept 2 bases outside the gene matches. CDR1 GTSNPN and CDR2 SVGIG come from the germline V gene (reference sequence). In DNA form, the CDR3 reads TGTGCCGGGGACAGGGGTTCCTACAATGAGCAGTTCTCC. Protein product: CAGDRGSYNEQFS.

This clonotype was detected many times. This chain joins TRBV5-4 and TRBJ2-1; D not certain. Per the germline V gene, CDR1 is SGHNT and CDR2 is YYREEE (reference sequence). V lost 0 bases and J 9 bases, leaving 10 bases between the germline ends. The CDR3 sequence is 13 residues long. Here the CDR3 DNA reads TGTGCCAGCAGCTTGGCCTTCAAGGTTGAGCAGTTCTTC. Encoded protein: CASSLAFKVEQFF.

This clonotype turned up a few times. A much larger clone sits a single nucleotide away, making a read error possible. This chain joins TRBV5-1 and TRBJ1-1, with no clear D. V was pared by 2 bases and J by 0 bases, with 8 bases between. Germline CDR1 is SGHRS and CDR2 is YFSETQ. CDR3 length: 14 residues. In DNA form, the CDR3 reads TGCGCCAGCAGCTTTCGGGTTATGAACACTGAAGCTTTCTTT. Translated: CASSFRVMNTEAFF.

Many counts were recorded for this clonotype. V and J are TRBV14 and TRBJ2-5, with D possibly being TRBD2 (6 bases). The CDR3 extends over 14 amino acids. Trimming removed 4 bases from V and 5 bases from J, with 14 bases in between. Germline V gene data show CDR1 as SGHDN and CDR2 as FVKESK. CDR3 sequence reads: CASSPGSRWETQYF. In nucleotides, the CDR3 is TGTGCCAGCAGCCCCGGGAGTCGGTGGGAGACCCAGTACTTC.

V is TRBV20-1 and J is TRBJ2-7; possible D gene TRBD1, 5 bases. In germline, CDR1 is DFQATT, CDR2 SNEGSKA (reference sequence). The CDR3 totals 15 residues. The V and J ends lost 0 bases and 0 bases respectively, with 12 bases between them. This CDR3 is CSARDGQGSSYEQYF. The CDR3 bases are TGCAGTGCTAGAGATGGGCAGGGTAGCTCCTACGAGCAGTACTTC.

This chain links TRBV3-1 with TRBJ2-1; 8 nucleotides line up with TRBD2. The CDR3 has 17 residues. After removal of 2 bases from V and 4 bases from J, the junction contained 10 bases not matched to a gene. Germline V gene sequence: CDR1 LGHDT, CDR2 YNNKEL (reference sequence). The CDR3 here is CASSQLERGQGYNEQFF. In DNA form, the CDR3 reads TGTGCCAGCAGCCAACTAGAGCGGGGGCAGGGGTACAATGAGCAGTTCTTC.

Ten or more counts support this clonotype. The CDR3 DNA is TGTGCCAGCGGAAGGGGGCATACCGGGGAGCTGTTTTTT. As protein: CASGRGHTGELFF. The rearrangement uses TRBV6-1 and TRBJ2-2; 7 bases are a match to TRBD1. The CDR3 is 13 residues long. CDR1 and CDR2 from the germline V gene are MNHNS and SASEGT. V was pared by 8 bases and J by 5 bases, with 5 bases of the junction left unmatched.

This clonotype was counted ten times or more. The V and J genes are TRBV6-1 and TRBJ2-1; D gene ambiguous. From germline, CDR1 is MNHNS and CDR2 SASEGT. This CDR3 has 13 residues. CDR3 amino acids: CLAPLNSYNEQFF. The CDR3 DNA reads TGTTTAGCACCCCTCAACTCCTACAATGAGCAGTTCTTC.

This clonotype was detected ten times or more. The rearrangement joins TRBV12-3 or TRBV12-4 to TRBJ1-5; D possibly corresponds to TRBD1 (5 bases). The CDR3 runs to 15 residues. Deletions cut 6 bases from V and 1 base from J, with 13 bases between. The CDR3 nucleotides read TGTGCCAGCAGCCCGGGACTGTTAAGCAATCAGCCCCAGCATTTT. It translates to CASSPGLLSNQPQHF.

The table lists this clonotype with many counts. The chain has TRBV10-3 and TRBJ2-3; D remains unclear. This CDR3 comprises 14 residues. Trimming cost V 6 bases and J 0 bases, with 10 bases left between them. Germline loops: CDR1 ENHRY, CDR2 SYGVKD. The CDR3 sequence: CAIRAATSTDTQYF. The CDR3 region has the DNA TGTGCCATCAGGGCAGCCACAAGCACAGATACGCAGTATTTT.

This rearrangement joins TRBV9 to TRBJ1-4; TRBD1 might be the D (6 bases). CDR1 is SGDLS and CDR2 is YYNGEE in the germline V gene. With 4 bases removed from V and 5 bases from J, the gap between germline ends came to 15 bases. This CDR3 comprises 15 residues. CDR3 bases: TGTGCCAGCAGCAACCTACAGGGATCAAATGAAAAACTGTTTTTT. This gives the protein CASSNLQGSNEKLFF. Looking up the rest from reference TRBV9 and TRBJ1-4 gives the full variable domain: DSGVTQTPKHLITATGQRVTLRCSPRSGDLSVYWYQQSLDQGLQFLIQYYNGEERAKGNILERFSAQQFPDLHSELNLSSLELGDSALYFCASSNLQGSNEKLFFGSGTQLSVL.

The table lists this clonotype with many counts. The chain joins TRBV29-1 to TRBJ2-1, with 8 nucleotides matching TRBD2. Trimming took 2 bases from V and 3 from J; bases not matched to a gene: 15. The CDR3 is 18 amino acids. The germline CDR1 and CDR2 sequences are SQVTM and ANQGSEA. The CDR3 here is CSVEQAGSLAGGYNEQFF. DNA for the CDR3: TGCAGCGTTGAACAGGCAGGGAGTCTGGCGGGAGGCTACAATGAGCAGTTCTTC.